The 7 T cell receptor beta chains listed next were all sequenced from one sample in a study of shared clonotypes between healthy human individuals. Data came from immunoSEQ multiplex PCR; TCRdb stores just in-frame clones and leaves some out. The sample includes some 2,500,000 clones, less than 95% of them seen just once. Sequenced material: naive CD4+ T cells from PBMCs. Subset reported: CD45RA+ positively selected. The receptors shown here come from a man younger than 35 in good health. Some clones in this sample may be carry-over from other donors' samples.

V usage is TRBV5-6 and J usage is TRBJ2-1; no clear D gene. The CDR3 is 13 amino acids. CDR1 and CDR2 (germline): SGHDT, YYEEEE. Trimming took 0 bases from V and 7 from J, leaving 8 bases between them. This CDR3 is CASSLDLGNEQFF. CDR3 nucleotides: TGTGCCAGCAGCTTGGATTTGGGGAATGAGCAGTTCTTC.

The CDR3 DNA sequence: TGTGCCAGTAGTACGGGACTAGCGGGACCGCTTAGCTCCTACGAGCAGTACTTC. Its protein is CASSTGLAGPLSSYEQYF. This chain uses TRBV19 with TRBJ2-7; 13 nucleotides match TRBD2. V trimming: 4 bases; J trimming: 0 bases; junction bases outside the gene matches: 9. The germline gives CDR1 LNHDA, CDR2 SQIVND (reference sequence). The CDR3 covers 18 residues.

This clone showed up just once. V usage is TRBV5-1 and J usage is TRBJ1-3, with TRBD1 as a possible D gene (5 bases). Per germline, CDR1 SGHRS and CDR2 YFSETQ. There are 16 residues in the CDR3. Trimming left V 1 base short and J 2 bases short, with 13 bases between. CDR3 sequence reads: CASSLSSGQPGNTIYF. CDR3 bases: TGCGCCAGCAGCTTGAGTTCGGGGCAGCCTGGAAACACCATATATTTT.

In this sample, this clone turned up once. V gene TRBV7-2 combines with J gene TRBJ2-1; 8 nucleotides agree with TRBD1. Germline CDR1 SGHTA, CDR2 FQGNSA. V shed 6 bases and J 1 base; nucleotides not matched to a gene: 2. The CDR3 is made up of 14 amino acids. DNA for the CDR3: TGTGCCAGCAGGGGACAGGCGTCCTACAATGAGCAGTTCTTC. Translating it yields CASRGQASYNEQFF.

This clone appeared once. This chain joins TRBV7-9 and TRBJ1-4, with 7 bases lining up with TRBD1. J lost 0 bases, V lost 8 bases, and 9 bases had no gene match. CDR1 is SEHNR, CDR2 FQNEAQ, per germline (reference sequence). CDR3 length: 16 amino acids. The DNA of the CDR3 is TGTGCCAGCGCCAGTGGGCAGGGGGCAACTAATGAAAAACTGTTTTTT. Its protein is CASASGQGATNEKLFF.

This rearrangement joins TRBV10-3 to TRBJ2-5; D is unresolved. The length of the CDR3 is 14 residues. Germline V gene sequence: CDR1 ENHRY, CDR2 SYGVKD. V was pared by 1 base and J by 5 bases, with 11 bases between. The CDR3 is CAISEYRASETQYF. As DNA, the CDR3 is TGTGCCATCAGTGAGTATAGGGCCAGCGAGACCCAGTACTTC.

The V gene is TRBV7-2, the J gene TRBJ2-3; TRBD1 might be the D (5 bases). The CDR3 length is 14 residues. V lost 3 bases and J lost 1, with 8 bases in between. Germline V gene data show CDR1 as SGHTA and CDR2 as FQGNSA. CDR3 DNA sequence: TGTGCCAGCAGCTTGAAGACAGGCACAGATACGCAGTATTTT. Amino acid sequence: CASSLKTGTDTQYF. The whole variable domain, filled in from reference TRBV7-2 and TRBJ2-3, reads GAGVSQSPSNKVTEKGKDVELRCDPISGHTALYWYRQSLGQGLEFLIYFQGNSAPDKSGLPSDRFSAERTGGSVSTLTIQRTQQEDSAVYLCASSLKTGTDTQYFGPGTRLTVL.